This TCR beta chain appears in the sequencing data of a study of cytomegalovirus exposure and HLA in healthy donors listed by TCRdb under 2017. Background for the entire study: In an earlier analysis of approximately 500 of the donors, 250 to 350 Gb of sequence data and 95 million to 130 million unique TCR beta sequences from about 190 million T cells were reported. A later analysis re-examined previously published TCR beta repertoires from over 500 donors and added high-resolution HLA genotyping to investigate patterns of TCR occurrence. Of the roughly 400 genotyped donors, 65% to 90% fell in the genetic ancestry cluster associated with self-reported Caucasian donors. Besides the first cohort of approximately 710 subjects, a separate validation cohort made up of 90 to 150 different subjects was used. The number of typed donors differed by locus: 629-630 for A, B, C, DRB1 and DQB1; approximately 540 for DQA1; 606 for DPA1; and some 450 for DPB1. An earlier analysis of several hundred of the donors applied high-throughput TCR beta sequencing to assess whether each TCR beta V gene segment acted as functional or pseudogenic. High-throughput TCR immunosequencing, statistical association of individual TCRs with disease status, and machine learning were combined to predict cytomegalovirus infection status. Class I and class II HLA loci were covered by the typing at four-digit resolution. The study used immunosequencing to profile the T cell repertoires of approximately 630 subjects and linked those repertoires to cytomegalovirus serostatus. Among under 450 genotyped donors of the cohort, an average of about 240,000 unique TCR beta nucleotide sequences were sequenced per donor, roughly 18% of them non-productive. Donor age, sex, ethnicity and CMV serostatus were compiled alongside the repertoire data. Rather than using new phenotypic data, the later analysis identified candidate immune exposures from TCR beta sequences and from how often those sequences occurred across donors. All discovery cohort repertoires had been generated using a single sequencing platform. A later genetic analysis took genome-wide SNP genotypes for about three fifths of the roughly 670 donors and used that subset as a discovery cohort. Because of strong linkage in the cohort, a handful of DR-DQ haplotypes were treated as single units for association and clustering. About 300 gigabases of sequencing data and tens of millions of unique TCR sequences were included in an early release covering several hundred HLA-typed donors. The study aimed to test whether signatures of past pathogen exposure could be identified by cataloging public T cell receptors.

In this sample, this clone turned up once. This clone's antigen is unknown. No much larger clone is present one base from it, and per-base qualities are unavailable. The cohort consisted of approximately 690 healthy bone marrow donors. Cohort members were all nominally healthy when sampled, although unrecorded immune exposures were likely present. The donor tested CMV seropositive, placing the donor among the roughly 300 seropositive members of the cohort. Every donor gave a peripheral blood sample, and the peripheral blood mononuclear cells from that sample were used for TCR beta sequencing. Genomic DNA extraction from the blood cell samples was performed with the Qiagen DNeasy Blood Extraction Kit. The junction shows trimming of 4 bases on V and 4 bases on J, plus 13 bases between the germline ends. From the cysteine through the phenylalanine, the CDR3 covers 15 amino acids. The retained sequence is limited to the CDR3, 45 bases, with the frame set at the first base. The germline V gene specifies MGHDK as CDR1 and SYGVNS as CDR2.

Library generation was performed with the immunoSEQ multiplex PCR assay. For the multiplex PCR, a mixture combining 60 forward primers for TCR Vbeta segments and 13 reverse primers for TCR Jbeta segments was used. A multiplex PCR assay on genomic DNA amplified the CDR3 region of rearranged TCR beta genes. On the Illumina HiSeq System, the amplified TCR beta libraries were sequenced as 87-base-pair reads. On the study's bioinformatics: Across the roughly 670 repertoires, a later analysis counted approximately 75 million unique TCR beta chains, around 11 million of which were shared by at least two donors. To remove PCR and sequencing errors, raw reads were error-corrected and collapsed into unique sequences using a nearest-neighbor algorithm that merged closely related sequences. Alignment of CDR3 sequences to IMGT reference sequences was used to assign V, D and J gene segments. For a sequence to be retained, a match of at least six nucleotides to both a V gene segment and a J gene segment was required. A rearrangement was called productive if the CDR3 had no stop codons and remained in frame with V and J, and every other rearrangement was called non-productive. CDR3 was defined according to IMGT convention as the region running from the second conserved V-encoded cysteine to the conserved J-encoded phenylalanine. The earlier analysis of about 640 of the donors excluded any sequence lacking an unambiguous match to a single V gene segment. In an earlier analysis of roughly 600 of the donors, a V segment was called functional when productive rearrangements were above 56.7%, and segregating when the standard deviation between donors exceeded 5%. A statistical classification framework was built for diagnosing cytomegalovirus status from the catalog of TCR beta chain sequences. V and J gene assignment, in a later analysis, came from comparing TCR nucleotide sequences with IMGT/GENE-DB human TR gene sequences. In a later analysis, CDR3 sequences and most-parsimonious VDJ recombination scenarios were assigned using the TCRdist pipeline. In a later analysis, each TCR beta chain was defined by its CDR3 amino acid sequence together with its V-gene family, and reads lacking a unique V-gene family were excluded. In a later analysis, some 600 highly shared, low-generation-probability nucleotide sequences were removed to address suspected cross-contamination and a sequencing artifact. For each public chain, a later analysis derived a clonal expansion index from normalized ranks of inferred template counts within each repertoire. A later analysis computed generation probabilities with a VDJ recombination model fitted to out-of-frame rearrangements, and checked the results against IGoR. Hypergeometric tests were used in a later analysis to score TCR-TCR, TCR-HLA and TCR-CMV co-occurrence, with a repertoire-size bias correction applied to the TCR pairs. In a later analysis, false discovery rates were estimated by permuting HLA or CMV assignments 20 times. In a later analysis, co-occurring TCRs were grouped using DBSCAN, and TCRdist sequence similarity was added for clustering within HLA-allele-positive subsets. Co-occurrence clustering excluded repertoires with fewer than 30,000 or more than 120,000 public chains, plus five with anomalous nucleotide sharing. TCRdb carries this immuneACCESS record with in-frame sequences only. Its versions omit some clonotypes, under half of them owing to an unresolved V gene in the studies checked, with the rest unexplained. That table is the source of V, J and clone size, and D and trimming were worked out from the DNA. The sample includes roughly 160,000 clones, with approximately 77% observed a single time. 3.7% of the sample is held by the ten biggest clonotypes.

The research as a whole found: Correlated functional status among segregating V segments might reflect linkage disequilibrium, but an unknown experimental factor could not be ruled out. At a false discovery rate of 0.05, a later analysis linked 16,951 TCR beta sequences to specific HLA alleles. Cytomegalovirus status was reported to be diagnosed by the classifier with high specificity and sensitivity in both the original and validation cohorts. Because counts were too low, roughly 17 rarely observed V segments, including chromosome 9 orphons, were left out of the earlier analysis of some 640 of the donors. Strong co-occurrence of HLA alleles, especially DR and DQ, made assigning TCR associations to individual alleles difficult. Because the 87-base-pair reads could not distinguish some IMGT-functional V segments, including TRBV6-2 and TRBV6-3, those segments were excluded. Most CMV-associated TCR beta chains appeared to be HLA-restricted in a later analysis, and the HLA associations seemed to be driven largely by CMV exposure. Several of the top co-occurrence clusters appeared to be linked to parvovirus B19, influenza, CMV and Epstein-Barr virus, according to a later analysis. According to a later genetic analysis, donors in an Asian-associated ancestry cluster had fewer N-insertions in productive TCRs than the approximately 700-donor mean. In an earlier analysis of 587 of the donors, most TCR beta V segments appeared in productive rearrangements about 87% or about 30% of the time, broadly matching IMGT annotations. In a later analysis, HLA-associated TCR beta chains were found to be more clonally expanded and to have lower generation probabilities than equally common non-associated chains. Most TCR sequences were observed very rarely across donors, whereas some public TCRs were present in many individuals. In this cohort, only TCR beta chains were sequenced, and detectable features were limited by the absence of alpha or paired-chain data. The presence/absence analyses assumed that sequencing depth was roughly uniform across donors, and that assumption may not be true. In vitro tests confirmed that three of the cytomegalovirus-associated TCR beta chains recognize cytomegalovirus antigens. Because HLA typing was missing for some donors at each locus, association tests included only the typed subset. A further reported finding was that TCR beta sequences accurately predicted the HLA-A and HLA-B alleles for most subjects in the first cohort. The study listed 150 to 200 TCR beta chains as associated with cytomegalovirus. For the cohort, immune exposure information was limited to CMV serostatus. According to the authors, the approach could potentially be generalized to other disease states and immunological phenotypes. A group of highly shared sequence variants was considered likely to be a technical artifact of the sequencing pipeline. According to a later analysis, TCR association rates differed among HLA loci, with DRB1 alleles showing the most associated TCRs and HLA-C alleles showing the fewest. An association between a missense DCLRE1C variant and V-gene and J-gene trimming of TCR beta chains was found in a later genetic analysis and replicated in an independent cohort.

The receptor's source is a man aged 25 to 40 in good health and CMV-seropositive. In this chain, TRBV25-1 is recombined with TRBJ1-4, and possibly TRBD1, on 5 matching bases. Sequencing was carried out using PBMCs. CDR3 sequence: CASSGGPGVNEKLFF. The base sequence is TGTGCCAGCAGTGGGGGCCCGGGGGTTAATGAAAAACTGTTTTTT.